What follows are 7 T cell receptor beta chains derived from one specimen sequenced in a study of CD8+ T cells in alopecia areata (dated by TCRdb to 2016 to 2019). To prepare the library, the immunoSEQ multiplex PCR assay was applied. For TCR sequencing, RNA was extracted from every sample and reverse transcribed into cDNA to serve as template. As stored in TCRdb, this immuneACCESS dataset retains in-frame rearrangements with V and J assigned. A fraction of the clones does not appear; measured against another copy, unresolved V genes explain less than half of the discrepancy, and the remainder lacks a known reason. The sample table lists roughly 150,000 clones, 50% to 65% of them with a count of one. The top ten constitute approximately 4.8% of the sample. Material for sequencing was CD4+ T cells sorted from blood. These receptor sequences come from a human donor in good health.

The rearrangement joins TRBV7-9 to TRBJ2-5, with 7 bases that match TRBD1. This CDR3 spans 13 amino acids. After removal of 5 bases from V and 4 bases from J, the junction contained 4 bases not matched to a gene. CDR1 and CDR2 from the germline V gene are SEHNR and FQNEAQ (reference sequence). The CDR3, as DNA: TGTGCCAGCAGCCCGACAGGGCTAGAGACCCAGTACTTC. It specifies CASSPTGLETQYF.

As for this clone: One junction end disagrees with the germline gene, perhaps due to a read error. The V and J genes are TRBV18 and TRBJ2-3; no firm D call. The V gene's germline CDR1 is KGHSH and CDR2 LQKENI. CDR3 size: 15 residues. The chain's CDR3 is CASSPRNGYTDMQYF. The CDR3 coding sequence is TGTGCCAGCTCACCACGGAACGGCTACACAGATATGCAGTATTTT.

There are a few counts of this clone. This CDR3 is also generated by other DNA sequences in the sample. This CDR3 is CSVEGPYEQYF. CDR3 nucleotides: TGCAGCGTTGAAGGGCCCTACGAGCAGTACTTC. This chain links TRBV29-1 with TRBJ2-7; D unclear. Germline V gives CDR1 SQVTM, CDR2 ANQGSEA. The V end was cut by 1 base, the J end by 2 bases, with 3 bases between. This CDR3 region has 11 residues.

The gene calls are TRBV28 and TRBJ2-7, with 9 bases that match TRBD1. CDR1 and CDR2 (germline): MDHEN, SYDVKM. Unmatched junction bases numbered 7, after V lost 4 bases and J lost 3 bases. The CDR3 contains 15 residues. Written as DNA, the CDR3 is TGTGCCAGCAGTTCACCGGGACAGGGAGACTACGAGCAGTACTTC. As protein: CASSSPGQGDYEQYF.

The V gene is TRBV6-1, the J gene TRBJ2-3; 9 nucleotides agree with TRBD2. CDR1 MNHNS and CDR2 SASEGT come from the germline V gene. V gave up 3 bases and J gave up 5 bases; unmatched junction bases: 15. The CDR3 covers 18 residues. CDR3 in amino acids: CASSDGWASGTWRDTQYF. CDR3 bases: TGTGCCAGCAGTGACGGTTGGGCTAGCGGGACGTGGAGAGATACGCAGTATTTT.

V gene TRBV27 combines with J gene TRBJ2-3; 13 nucleotides match TRBD2. CDR3 size: 13 residues. V shed 8 bases and J 8 bases; nucleotides not matched to a gene: 4. Germline-derived CDR1 and CDR2 are MNHEY and SMNVEV (reference sequence). CDR3 nucleotide sequence: TGTGCCAGCCTGGGACTAGCGGGAACTACGCAGTATTTT. Translating it yields CASLGLAGTTQYF.

The chain combines TRBV4-2 with TRBJ2-7; D is possibly TRBD1 or TRBD2 (6 bases each). V shed 0 bases and J shed 3 bases, with 9 bases lying between them. Per germline, CDR1 LGHNA and CDR2 YNFKEQ. The CDR3 spans 14 residues. The CDR3 region has the DNA TGTGCCAGCAGCCAAGAAGGGGGGCACTACGAGCAGTACTTC. Amino acid sequence: CASSQEGGHYEQYF.